Below, 19 T cell receptor beta chains from the same sample are listed, as sequenced in a study of shared clonotypes between healthy human individuals (dated by TCRdb to 2019 to 2021). The library came from the immunoSEQ multiplex PCR assay. Entries here come from immuneACCESS through TCRdb and include only in-frame sequences with V and J called. Some clones fail to appear in such tables; in the studies checked, an unresolved V gene covers under half of the shortfall, and the cause of the remainder is unknown. The sample has approximately 1.4 million clones on record, 95% to 99% of them singletons. The ten largest clones take up less than 0.55% of the sample. Sample: naive CD4+ T cells sorted from blood. The cell subset or site tag for this specimen amounts to: CD45RA+ positively selected. The receptors stem from a man younger than 40 in good health.

Notes on this clone: Other DNA sequences of this sample code for an identical CDR3. The rearrangement joins TRBV20-1 to TRBJ2-5; no clear D gene. Germline V gene sequence: CDR1 DFQATT, CDR2 SNEGSKA (reference sequence). Trimming pared 6 bases from V and 5 bases from J, leaving 4 bases between. There are 9 residues in the CDR3. CDR3: CSAGETQYF. The CDR3 bases are TGCAGTGCCGGTGAGACCCAGTACTTC.

The CDR3 coding sequence is TGTGCCAGCTCGGGTCGGGACACCGGGGAGCTGTTTTTT. As protein: CASSGRDTGELFF. The V gene is TRBV18, the J gene TRBJ2-2; D uncertain. Germline V gene lookup returns CDR1 KGHSH and CDR2 LQKENI. The CDR3 is 13 residues long. Trimming removed 6 bases at V and 3 bases at J, with 8 bases between.

In this sample, this clone turned up once. The chain combines TRBV10-1 with TRBJ2-2, with 7 nucleotides matching TRBD2. Germline V CDR1 and CDR2: WNHNN, SYGVQD (reference sequence). The V gene end was trimmed by 3 bases and the J gene end by 7 bases; junction bases not matched to a gene: 14. The CDR3 spans 17 residues. The CDR3 bases are TGCGCCAGCAGTGACCTGATCGGCGGGAGTATGGTCGGGGAGCTGTTTTTT. Residues: CASSDLIGGSMVGELFF.

The chain is built from TRBV9 and TRBJ2-5; D is tentatively TRBD1 or TRBD2 (5 bases each). The CDR3 is 13 residues long. Germline V lookup: CDR1 SGDLS, CDR2 YYNGEE. The ends were cut back, 2 bases at V and 5 bases at J, with 10 bases in the middle. CDR3 DNA: TGTGCCAGCAGCGTGACCTGGGGGGAGACCCAGTACTTC. Protein sequence: CASSVTWGETQYF.

The CDR3 DNA reads as TGCAGCGTTGGGGAGAACACAGATACGCAGTATTTT. Translating it yields CSVGENTDTQYF. The V call is TRBV29-1, the J call TRBJ2-3, with a weak D call TRBD2 (5 bases). There are 12 residues in the CDR3. V lost 4 bases and J 2 bases, leaving 7 bases between the germline ends. The V gene's germline CDR1 is SQVTM and CDR2 ANQGSEA.

The chain uses TRBV2 and TRBJ2-1, with a possible D match to TRBD2 (5 bases). Germline V gives CDR1 SNHLY, CDR2 FYNNEI. CDR3 length: 16 amino acids. V lost 5 bases and J 2 bases, leaving 16 bases between the germline ends. The CDR3 loop is CASSPSRSGAYNEQFF. The CDR3 DNA follows: TGTGCCAGCAGTCCATCCAGGAGCGGAGCCTACAATGAGCAGTTCTTC.

The V and J genes are TRBV5-4 and TRBJ1-1; D perhaps matches TRBD1 (6 bases). This CDR3 is built from 14 residues. Germline lookup yields CDR1 SGHNT and CDR2 YYREEE (reference sequence). Trimming shortened V by 3 bases and J by 1 base, and 10 bases separated the two germline ends. The CDR3 is CASSSGTWNTEAFF. The CDR3 nucleotides read TGTGCCAGCAGCTCCGGGACATGGAACACTGAAGCTTTCTTT. Full variable domain (missing parts from reference TRBV5-4 and TRBJ1-1): ETGVTQSPTHLIKTRGQQVTLRCSSQSGHNTVSWYQQALGQGPQFIFQYYREEENGRGNFPPRFSGLQFPNYSSELNVNALELDDSALYLCASSSGTWNTEAFFGQGTRLTVV.

The chain joins TRBV27 to TRBJ2-7, with 11 bases fitting TRBD2. There are 21 residues in the CDR3. The germline gives CDR1 MNHEY, CDR2 SMNVEV (reference sequence). The V and J ends lost 3 bases and 0 bases, in that order; junction bases with no gene match: 19. The CDR3 sequence: CASSFTVRGLAGGLGSYEQYF. The CDR3 bases are TGTGCCAGCAGTTTCACAGTCCGGGGGCTAGCGGGAGGCCTGGGCTCCTACGAGCAGTACTTC.

The chain employs TRBV12-5 and TRBJ1-5; 12 bases fit TRBD1. This CDR3 spans 15 amino acids. J lost 4 bases, V lost 4 bases, and 2 bases had no gene match. CDR1 and CDR2 (germline): LGHNT, FRNRAP. DNA of the CDR3: TGTGCTAGTGGTTCGGGACAGGGGGCGAATCAGCCCCAGCATTTT. Protein sequence: CASGSGQGANQPQHF.

J is TRBJ1-2 and V is TRBV5-1; weak D call: TRBD1 (5 bases). Germline V lookup: CDR1 SGHRS, CDR2 YFSETQ. CDR3 length: 16 residues. Trimming removed 1 base at V and 0 bases at J, with 13 bases between. The CDR3 nucleotides read TGCGCCAGCAGCTTGTCTTCCAGGACAACTAACTATGGCTACACCTTC. It encodes CASSLSSRTTNYGYTF.

This sequence joins TRBV19 and TRBJ1-5; tentative D call: TRBD1 (5 bases). CDR1 is LNHDA and CDR2 is SQIVND in the germline V gene (reference sequence). The germline V and J ends were trimmed by 4 bases and 0 bases, with 25 bases remaining between them. The CDR3 is made up of 20 amino acids. The CDR3 nucleotides are TGTGCCAGTAGTAAAGAGAAAAAGGCAGGGTCCTACCCTAGCAATCAGCCCCAGCATTTT. Its translation: CASSKEKKAGSYPSNQPQHF.

The V gene is TRBV5-1, the J gene TRBJ2-3; D gene unclear. Germline-derived CDR1 and CDR2 are SGHRS and YFSETQ. Trimming stripped 4 bases from V and 2 bases from J, with 8 bases between. The CDR3 is 13 amino acids. The CDR3 bases are TGCGCCAGCAGCGAAGAAAACACAGATACGCAGTATTTT. This codes for CASSEENTDTQYF.

The chain has TRBV19 and TRBJ1-1, with unresolved D. The CDR3 totals 15 residues. The ends were cut back, 4 bases at V and 1 base at J, with 13 bases in the middle. Germline CDR1 and CDR2: LNHDA and SQIVND (reference sequence). The CDR3 coding sequence is TGTGCCAGTAGTAACCCCCCTTTCGAGAACACTGAAGCTTTCTTT. It codes for CASSNPPFENTEAFF.

This chain uses TRBV19 with TRBJ2-5, with D perhaps matching TRBD1 (5 bases). This CDR3 is built from 15 residues. Per the germline V gene, CDR1 is LNHDA and CDR2 is SQIVND (reference sequence). V dropped 3 bases and J dropped 4 bases, with 15 bases sitting between them. DNA for the CDR3: TGTGCCAGTAGTATCTCAGGGATACTGAGAGAGACCCAGTACTTC. This gives the protein CASSISGILRETQYF.

The chain is built from TRBV4-1 and TRBJ1-1, with 8 bases matching TRBD1. Germline V gene sequence: CDR1 MGHRA, CDR2 YSYEKL. V dropped 4 bases and J dropped 5; count of bases not matched to a gene: 6. CDR3 length: 14 residues. CDR3 protein: CASSLTGVETEAFF. The DNA of the CDR3 is TGCGCCAGCAGCCTGACAGGGGTCGAGACTGAAGCTTTCTTT.

V is TRBV5-4 and J is TRBJ2-1; 10 nucleotides match TRBD2. The length of the CDR3 is 16 residues. The germline V gene encodes CDR1 SGHNT and CDR2 YYREEE (reference sequence). The V gene end was trimmed by 3 bases and the J gene end by 6 bases; junction bases not matched to a gene: 9. CDR3 bases: TGTGCCAGCAGCTACGGGAAACTAGCGGGAACCAATGAGCAGTTCTTC. It yields the protein CASSYGKLAGTNEQFF.

The chain couples TRBV29-1 to TRBJ1-2; D is possibly TRBD1 (6 bases). CDR1 is SQVTM and CDR2 is ANQGSEA in the germline V gene. The germline V and J ends were trimmed by 3 bases and 4 bases, with 15 bases remaining between them. The CDR3 consists of 14 residues. CDR3 bases: TGCAGCGTTGAGGCCGGGGGCGGCGGCTATGGCTACACCTTC. Translation gives CSVEAGGGGYGYTF.

The chain combines TRBV28 with TRBJ2-2, with TRBD1 matching over 8 bases. The CDR3 covers 18 residues. V lost 3 bases to trimming and J lost 1 base; unmatched junction nucleotides: 10. CDR1 is MDHEN and CDR2 is SYDVKM in the germline V gene. CDR3 sequence (DNA): TGTGCCAGCAGTTTCCCCCGATTTGGGACAGGGAACACCGGGGAGCTGTTTTTT. This sequence encodes CASSFPRFGTGNTGELFF.

To note about this clone: Other DNA sequences in the sample encode the same CDR3. The V call is TRBV19, the J call TRBJ2-1, with 10 bases matching TRBD2. Germline assignment: CDR1 LNHDA and CDR2 SQIVND (reference sequence). The CDR3 sequence is 17 residues long. V shed 1 base, J shed 1 base, and the junction held 4 bases outside the gene matches. DNA for the CDR3: TGTGCCAGTAGTATAGGGACTAGCGGCAGATCCTACAATGAGCAGTTCTTC. Protein product: CASSIGTSGRSYNEQFF.